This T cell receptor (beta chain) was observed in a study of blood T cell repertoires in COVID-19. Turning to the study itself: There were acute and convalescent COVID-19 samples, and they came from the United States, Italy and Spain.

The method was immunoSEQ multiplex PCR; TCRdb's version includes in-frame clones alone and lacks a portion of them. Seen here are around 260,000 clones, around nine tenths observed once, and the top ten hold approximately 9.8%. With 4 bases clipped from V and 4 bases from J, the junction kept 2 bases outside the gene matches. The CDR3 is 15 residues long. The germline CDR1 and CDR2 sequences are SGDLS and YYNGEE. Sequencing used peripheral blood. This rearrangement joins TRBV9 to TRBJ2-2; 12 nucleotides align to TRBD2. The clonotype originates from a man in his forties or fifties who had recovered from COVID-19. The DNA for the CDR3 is TGTGCCAGCAGCTTGGGACTAGCGGGCACCGGGGAGCTGTTTTTT. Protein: CASSLGLAGTGELFF.